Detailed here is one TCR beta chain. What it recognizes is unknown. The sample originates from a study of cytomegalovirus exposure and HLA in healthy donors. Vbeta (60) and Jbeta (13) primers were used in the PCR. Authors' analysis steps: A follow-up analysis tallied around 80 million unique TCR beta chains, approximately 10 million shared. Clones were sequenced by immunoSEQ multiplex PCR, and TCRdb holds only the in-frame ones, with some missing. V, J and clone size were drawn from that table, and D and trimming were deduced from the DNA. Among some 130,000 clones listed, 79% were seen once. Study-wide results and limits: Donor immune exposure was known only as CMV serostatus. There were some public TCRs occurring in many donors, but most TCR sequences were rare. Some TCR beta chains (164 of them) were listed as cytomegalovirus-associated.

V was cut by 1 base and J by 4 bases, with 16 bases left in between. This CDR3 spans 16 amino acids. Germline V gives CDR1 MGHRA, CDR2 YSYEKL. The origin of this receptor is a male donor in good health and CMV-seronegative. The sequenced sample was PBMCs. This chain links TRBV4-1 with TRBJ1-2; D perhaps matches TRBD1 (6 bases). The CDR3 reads CASSQGVGGLLYGYTF. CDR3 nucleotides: TGCGCCAGCAGCCAAGGCGTCGGGGGGCTCCTCTATGGCTACACCTTC.